These 11 T cell receptor beta chains were sequenced from one sample in a study of blood T cell repertoires in COVID-19. Data came from immunoSEQ multiplex PCR; TCRdb stores just in-frame clones and leaves some out. The sample contains around 270,000 clones, around 87% of which appear only once. The sequencing sample was made of peripheral blood. The receptors were sampled from a woman aged 45-60 years with acute or convalescent COVID-19.

The chain joins TRBV5-6 to TRBJ1-1; 9 nucleotides line up with TRBD1. Per germline, CDR1 SGHDT and CDR2 YYEEEE. This CDR3 has 15 residues. With V trimmed by 4 bases and J by 7 bases, 11 bases remained unmatched. CDR3 sequence: CASSVTGGWNNEAFF. The CDR3 DNA sequence: TGTGCCAGCAGCGTCACAGGGGGCTGGAATAATGAAGCTTTCTTT.

This rearrangement joins TRBV30 to TRBJ2-3, with 11 bases fitting TRBD2. Trimming at V came to 3 bases and at J to 6 bases, leaving 8 bases not matched to a gene. The germline V gene encodes CDR1 GTSNPN and CDR2 SVGIG (reference sequence). The CDR3 consists of 15 residues. CDR3 nucleotide sequence: TGTGCCTGGAGACTAGCGGGAGTTAGTACCGATACGCAGTATTTT. Protein sequence: CAWRLAGVSTDTQYF.

The chain carries TRBV5-1 and TRBJ1-6; D may be TRBD1 (5 bases). Trimming removed 4 bases from V and 11 bases from J, with 28 bases in between. CDR3 size: 18 residues. Germline loops: CDR1 SGHRS, CDR2 YFSETQ. The CDR3 sequence is CASSPTSPRLLRGTPLHF. The CDR3 DNA follows: TGCGCCAGCAGCCCAACTTCCCCTCGACTGCTACGGGGGACACCCCTCCACTTT.

This clone was seen a single time. The chain joins TRBV30 to TRBJ2-1; 10 bases map to TRBD2. CDR1 is GTSNPN and CDR2 is SVGIG in the germline V gene (reference sequence). CDR3 length: 14 residues. Germline trimming cut 5 bases from V and 4 bases from J; bases unmatched to any gene: 5. The CDR3 loop reads CAWAGTSEYNEQFF. CDR3 nucleotides: TGTGCCTGGGCCGGGACTAGCGAATACAATGAGCAGTTCTTC.

The chain links TRBV25-1 to TRBJ1-6, with TRBD1 as a possible D gene (5 bases). Trimming took off 1 base at V and 4 bases at J, with 14 bases between the two ends. The CDR3 runs 17 residues. From germline, CDR1 is MGHDK and CDR2 SYGVNS. The CDR3 nucleotides are TGTGCCAGCAGTGAATTAGGGGCAGTAGGATATAATTCACCCCTCCACTTT. This codes for CASSELGAVGYNSPLHF.

This rearrangement joins TRBV18 to TRBJ1-1; TRBD1 matches at 10 bases. Germline CDR1 and CDR2: KGHSH and LQKENI. V lost 2 bases to trimming and J lost 4 bases; unmatched junction nucleotides: 7. The CDR3 is 16 residues long. In DNA, the CDR3 is TGTGCCAGCTCACCATCTAGGACAGGGGGAACCACTGAAGCTTTCTTT. It translates to CASSPSRTGGTTEAFF.

This chain connects TRBV30 to TRBJ1-2, with TRBD1 identical over 7 bases. Germline trimming cut 0 bases from V and 1 base from J; bases unmatched to any gene: 5. From germline, CDR1 is GTSNPN and CDR2 SVGIG (reference sequence). The CDR3 totals 15 residues. Here the CDR3 reads CAWSVLGQLNYGYTF. The CDR3 bases are TGTGCCTGGAGTGTACTGGGACAGCTTAACTATGGCTACACCTTC.

The chain recombines TRBV3-1 (or the pseudogene TRBV3-2) with TRBJ2-5; 8 bases are shared with TRBD1. V shed 4 bases and J 3 bases; nucleotides not matched to a gene: 4. Germline CDR1 and CDR2: LGHDT and YNNKEL (reference sequence). CDR3 length equals 14 residues. The CDR3 spells CASSRGTGEETQYF. CDR3 sequence (DNA): TGTGCCAGCAGCCGCGGGACAGGAGAAGAGACCCAGTACTTC.

The chain uses TRBV7-9 and TRBJ2-1; maybe TRBD1 (5 bases). The CDR3 has 17 residues. Germline V gene lookup returns CDR1 SEHNR and CDR2 FQNEAQ (reference sequence). The germline V and J ends were trimmed by 3 bases and 7 bases, with 22 bases remaining between them. CDR3: CASSLGSGADLENEQFF. DNA for the CDR3: TGTGCCAGCAGCTTGGGTTCTGGGGCTGACCTGGAGAATGAGCAGTTCTTC.

V usage is TRBV7-9 and J usage is TRBJ1-5, with D tentatively TRBD1 (5 bases). The V end was cut by 1 base, the J end by 5 bases, with 6 bases between. Germline V lookup: CDR1 SEHNR, CDR2 FQNEAQ (reference sequence). CDR3 length: 13 residues. The CDR3 coding sequence is TGTGCCAGCAGCTTAGAAGGGGATCAGCCCCAGCATTTT. Its translation is CASSLEGDQPQHF.

This chain uses TRBV5-4 with TRBJ2-3; 10 bases map to TRBD2. There are 16 residues in the CDR3. Germline-derived CDR1 and CDR2 are SGHNT and YYREEE (reference sequence). The J segment lost 2 bases and the V segment lost 3 bases, leaving 6 bases of the junction unmatched. The CDR3: CASSSRLAGVTDTQYF. Here the CDR3 DNA reads TGTGCCAGCAGCTCCAGGCTAGCGGGAGTCACAGATACGCAGTATTTT.